The 15 T cell receptor beta chains listed next were all sequenced from one sample in a study of T cells in Graves' hyperthyroidism and ophthalmopathy. The source material, RNA transcripts, was used to amplify TCR beta CDR3 regions. The HTBI primer set drove a first-round RT-PCR of the TCR CDR3. TCRdb re-called the multiplex PCR reads with MiXCR, one entry per CDR3 protein. The data contain around 250,000 distinct CDR3 sequences, more than 12% of them seen just once; the ten biggest clones take up less than 15%. What was sequenced was blood. Receptors originate from a woman in her 40s with Graves' hyperthyroidism that later progressed to Graves' ophthalmopathy.

This clonotype was recorded at least ten times. This sequence joins TRBV28 and TRBJ2-3; maybe TRBD1 (5 bases). Looked up from germline, CDR1 is MDHEN and CDR2 is SYDVKM. CDR3 length equals 15 residues. V dropped 5 bases and J dropped 5 bases, with 17 bases sitting between them. CDR3 residues: CASSPPGPQGDTQYF. CDR3 DNA sequence: TGTGCCAGCAGTCCCCCAGGGCCTCAGGGAGATACGCAGTATTTT.

This clonotype was counted a few times. The junction shows a germline mismatch at one end, possibly a read error. The chain combines TRBV7-7 with TRBJ2-2; D perhaps matches TRBD1 (6 bases). The CDR3 has 17 residues. Germline V lookup: CDR1 SSHAT, CDR2 FNYEAQ (reference sequence). The CDR3 is CASSPTAGVPNIGELFF. CDR3 nucleotide sequence: TGTGCTAGCAGTCCCACGGCAGGGGTACCGAACATCGGGGAGCTGTTTTTT.

This chain connects TRBV27 to TRBJ2-2; the D gene is possibly TRBD2 (6 bases). This CDR3 region has 14 residues. Germline V gene lookup returns CDR1 MNHEY and CDR2 SMNVEV (reference sequence). V shed 7 bases and J shed 2 bases, with 11 bases lying between them. The CDR3 sequence is CASKLGLNTGELFF. The DNA for the CDR3 is TGTGCCAGCAAGTTGGGACTCAACACCGGGGAGCTGTTTTTT.

In its sample, this clonotype was seen many times. The chain employs TRBV20-1 and TRBJ2-1, with 11 positions matching TRBD2. This CDR3 comprises 13 residues. The germline gives CDR1 DFQATT, CDR2 SNEGSKA (reference sequence). V dropped 5 bases and J dropped 7; count of bases not matched to a gene: 4. As DNA, the CDR3 is TGCAGTGCTTGGGGACTAGCGGATAATGAGCAGTTCTTC. Protein product: CSAWGLADNEQFF.

This clonotype was recorded many times. The chain links TRBV3-1 to TRBJ2-7, with 9 positions matching TRBD2. CDR3 size: 16 residues. Trimming at V came to 4 bases and at J to 6 bases, leaving 13 bases not matched to a gene. Per germline, CDR1 LGHDT and CDR2 YNNKEL (reference sequence). The CDR3 coding sequence is TGTGCCAGCAGCCCGAGACTAGCGGTTCTTGGATCCGAGCAGTACTTC. Its translation is CASSPRLAVLGSEQYF.

In its sample, this clonotype was seen many times. The chain employs TRBV12-3 or TRBV12-4 and TRBJ1-1; D unclear. This CDR3 is built from 13 residues. Trimming took off 5 bases at V and 6 bases at J, with 13 bases between the two ends. In nucleotides, the CDR3 is TGTGCCAGCAGTCTGACCCGGACTTCTGAAGCTTTCTTT. It translates to CASSLTRTSEAFF.

This clonotype came up many times. V and J are TRBV10-3 and TRBJ2-7; 9 nucleotides match TRBD1. The CDR3 totals 17 residues. Germline loops: CDR1 ENHRY, CDR2 SYGVKD. V was pared by 3 bases and J by 1 base, with 10 bases of the junction left unmatched. For the CDR3, the DNA is TGTGCCATCAGTGAAGCCGGGACAGGGACTCTGTCCTACGAGCAGTACTTC. Protein: CAISEAGTGTLSYEQYF.

The gene calls are TRBV28 and TRBJ2-7; 10 bases are shared with TRBD2. This CDR3 contains 14 residues. Germline CDR1 reads MDHEN; CDR2 reads SYDVKM. V lost 5 bases, J lost 5 bases, and 6 bases stayed unmatched. The CDR3: CASSPSGRGHEQYF. The CDR3 DNA sequence: TGTGCCAGCAGTCCTAGCGGGAGAGGCCACGAGCAGTACTTC.

CDR3 amino acids: CSVVPGQGGNEQYF. The CDR3, as DNA: TGCAGTGTCGTTCCAGGACAGGGGGGCAACGAGCAGTACTTC. The chain uses TRBV20-1 and TRBJ2-7; 10 bases line up with TRBD1. Trimming cost V 7 bases and J 5 bases; bases outside gene matches: 11. In germline, CDR1 is DFQATT, CDR2 SNEGSKA (reference sequence). The CDR3 loop spans 14 amino acids.

This clonotype was counted at least ten times. CDR3: CASTDSSYNEQFF. DNA for the CDR3: TGTGCCAGTACTGACAGCTCCTACAATGAGCAGTTCTTC. The chain couples TRBV19 to TRBJ2-1, with D maybe TRBD1 (5 bases). CDR3 length equals 13 residues. Trimming pared 7 bases from V and 0 bases from J, leaving 7 bases between. Germline-derived CDR1 and CDR2 are LNHDA and SQIVND (reference sequence).

This clonotype has ten or more counts. This chain connects TRBV7-3 to TRBJ2-3, with TRBD2 identical over 9 bases. This CDR3 comprises 16 residues. V shed 3 bases and J 4 bases; nucleotides not matched to a gene: 8. The germline V gene encodes CDR1 SGHTA and CDR2 FQGTGA. Here the CDR3 reads CASSFSGRGSADTQYF. The CDR3 nucleotides read TGTGCCAGCAGCTTTAGCGGGAGAGGTTCCGCAGATACGCAGTATTTT.

This clonotype was seen many times. The V gene is TRBV18, the J gene TRBJ2-2, with D tentatively TRBD1 or TRBD2 (5 bases each). Germline CDR1 and CDR2: KGHSH and LQKENI. This CDR3 is 15 amino acids long. V was cut by 4 bases and J by 2 bases, with 11 bases left in between. The CDR3 here is CASSHRDRNTGELFF. CDR3 in DNA: TGTGCCAGCTCACACCGGGACCGAAACACCGGGGAGCTGTTTTTT. The variable domain in full, completed from reference TRBV18 and TRBJ2-2, reads NAGVMQNPRHLVRRRGQEARLRCSPMKGHSHVYWYRQLPEEGLKFMVYLQKENIIDESGMPKERFSAEFPKEGPSILRIQQVVRGDSAAYFCASSHRDRNTGELFFGEGSRLTVL.

This clonotype has a count of ten or more. The rearrangement links TRBV19 to TRBJ1-2; 11 nucleotides match TRBD1. Trimming at V came to 3 bases and at J to 8 bases, leaving 5 bases not matched to a gene. This CDR3 has 14 amino acids. Germline V gives CDR1 LNHDA, CDR2 SQIVND (reference sequence). For the CDR3, the DNA is TGTGCCAGTAGTATTGGACAGGGGGCAGGCGGCTACACCTTC. It yields the protein CASSIGQGAGGYTF.

The chain is built from TRBV18 and TRBJ2-2; 7 bases match TRBD2. CDR3 length: 15 residues. V shed 3 bases, J shed 6 bases, and the junction held 7 bases outside the gene matches. Germline V gene sequence: CDR1 KGHSH, CDR2 LQKENI. In DNA form, the CDR3 reads TGTGCCAGCTCACCTTTCCTGCGGGAGCCCGGGGAGCTGTTTTTT. As protein: CASSPFLREPGELFF.

On this clonotype: One end of the junction is discordant with germline, which a read error may explain. This chain links TRBV7-3 with TRBJ2-1, with TRBD2 matching 11 bases. From germline, CDR1 is SGHTA and CDR2 FQGTGA. The CDR3 consists of 15 residues. The CDR3 is CTSSLAGGPYNEQFF. The DNA for the CDR3 is TGTACCAGCAGCCTAGCGGGAGGCCCCTACAATGAGCAGTTCTTC.